A selection of T cell receptor beta chains follows, all from one sample in a study of T cells in Graves' hyperthyroidism and ophthalmopathy. TCRdb ran MiXCR on the multiplex PCR reads and lists one entry per CDR3 protein. The table shows around 720,000 distinct CDR3 sequences, with 30% to 40% occurring only once. What was sequenced was blood. The origin of the receptors is a woman in her thirties or forties with Graves' hyperthyroidism. Each CDR3 is given with its conserved first and last residue. D genes are given only for firm matches. The listing skips clone size in some rows; elsewhere it reads once, few, many or a size class.

size	V	D	J	CDR3	DNA
NA	TRBV27	TRBD1	TRBJ1-4	CASREGQGNEKLFF	TGTGCCAGCAGGGAAGGACAGGGAAATGAAAAACTGTTTTTT
many	TRBV7-7	TRBD2	TRBJ2-5	CASSSTPSGQETQYF	TGTGCTAGCAGCTCCACCCCTAGCGGCCAAGAGACCCAGTACTTC
NA	TRBV6-2/TRBV6-3	TRBD1	TRBJ1-1	CASSLLTGVETEAFF	TGTGCCAGCTCTCTCTTGACAGGGGTAGAGACTGAAGCTTTCTTT
many	TRBV12-3/TRBV12-4	NA	TRBJ2-5	CASSFGWETQYF	TGTGCCAGCAGTTTTGGATGGGAGACCCAGTACTTC
NA	TRBV7-7	TRBD2	TRBJ2-3	CASSRLADYTDTQYF	TGTGCTAGCAGCCGACTAGCGGATTACACAGATACGCAGTATTTT
NA	TRBV29-1	NA	TRBJ1-1	CSVARQSNTEAFF	TGCAGCGTCGCCCGACAGAGCAACACTGAAGCTTTCTTT
NA	TRBV5-8	TRBD1	TRBJ1-5	CASSLGGQGRQPQHF	TGTGCCAGCAGCTTGGGCGGACAGGGTCGTCAGCCCCAGCATTTT
few	TRBV7-9	NA	TRBJ2-2	CASSSGDKGRTGELFF	TGTGCCAGCAGCTCTGGAGACAAAGGTCGCACCGGGGAGCTGTTTTTT
NA	TRBV7-2	NA	TRBJ1-1	CASSRGRMSTEAFF	TGTGCCAGCAGCAGGGGACGGATGAGCACTGAAGCTTTCTTT
NA	TRBV10-3	TRBD1	TRBJ1-4	CAIRPDRGSGANEKLFF	TGTGCCATCAGGCCCGACAGGGGTTCTGGGGCCAATGAAAAACTGTTTTTT
many	TRBV7-2	TRBD2	TRBJ2-7	CASSVLAGGRFSYEQYF	TGTGCCAGCAGCGTACTAGCGGGAGGGCGGTTTAGCTACGAGCAGTACTTC
NA	TRBV20-1	NA	TRBJ1-2	CSARDLGGRGYGYTF	TGCAGTGCTAGAGATCTCGGGGGGCGCGGCTATGGCTACACCTTC
NA	TRBV9	NA	TRBJ1-5	CASSSGIYQPQHF	TGTGCCAGCAGTTCCGGGATATATCAGCCCCAGCATTTT
NA	TRBV20-1	NA	TRBJ2-5	CSASSRPGERRETQYF	TGCAGTGCTAGCTCCCGACCGGGCGAGCGACGGGAGACCCAGTACTTC
many	TRBV5-6	NA	TRBJ1-5	CASSLASRGNQPQHF	TGTGCCAGCAGCTTGGCGTCGAGGGGCAATCAGCCCCAGCATTTT
many	TRBV24-1	TRBD1	TRBJ1-2	CATSDQGAYGYTF	TGTGCCACCAGTGATCAGGGGGCCTATGGCTACACCTTC
many	TRBV12-3/TRBV12-4	NA	TRBJ1-1	CASSPLGVNTEAFF	TGCGCCAGCAGCCCATTAGGCGTGAACACTGAAGCTTTCTTT
NA	TRBV7-9	TRBD1	TRBJ2-7	CATSETGTRSYEQYF	TGTGCCACCAGTGAGACAGGGACCCGCTCCTACGAGCAGTACTTC
many	TRBV12-3/TRBV12-4	NA	TRBJ1-1	CAAAKNTEAFF	TGTGCCGCCGCCAAGAACACTGAAGCTTTCTTT
NA	TRBV2	TRBD1	TRBJ1-6	CASSEGTGANQPLHF	TGTGCCAGCAGCGAGGGGACAGGAGCAAATCAGCCCCTCCACTTT
few	TRBV7-2	NA	TRBJ2-6	CASSVRGNGANVLTF	TGTGCCAGCTCGGTGAGAGGGAATGGGGCCAACGTCCTGACTTTC
NA	TRBV7-2	TRBD1	TRBJ1-5	CASSSWTGRGTSYLGNQPQHF	TGTGCCAGCAGCTCCTGGACAGGGAGGGGGACAAGCTACCTCGGCAATCAGCCCCAGCATTTT
once	TRBV19	NA	TRBJ1-5	CASSIAAGTNQPQHF	TGTGCCAGTAGTATAGCGGCGGGGACCAATCAGCCCCAGCATTTT
NA	TRBV20-1	TRBD2	TRBJ2-1	CSAGTSGDNEQFF	TGCAGTGCTGGGACTAGCGGGGACAATGAGCAGTTCTTC
many	TRBV29-1	TRBD1	TRBJ1-4	CSVDRGQDEKLFF	TGCAGCGTGGACAGGGGGCAAGATGAAAAACTGTTTTTT
few	TRBV5-6	NA	TRBJ1-2	CASSSRSGNYGYTF	TGTGCCAGCAGCTCACGTTCGGGGAACTATGGCTACACCTTC
NA	TRBV11-2	NA	TRBJ1-2	CASSLIGEGYTF	TGTGCCAGCAGCTTAATTGGTGAGGGCTACACCTTC
few	TRBV4-1	NA	TRBJ1-2	CASSQLARGGGYTF	TGCGCCAGCAGCCAGTTGGCTCGGGGGGGTGGCTACACCTTC
many	TRBV4-3	NA	TRBJ2-2	CASGPSDTGELFF	TGCGCCAGCGGGCCTAGCGACACCGGGGAGCTGTTTTTT
NA	TRBV25-1	NA	TRBJ1-4	CTRLIREKLFF	TGTACCAGGTTAATAAGGGAAAAACTGTTTTTT
NA	TRBV7-2	NA	TRBJ1-5	CASSQAGDHSNQPQHF	TGCGCCAGCAGCCAAGCCGGAGACCATAGCAATCAGCCCCAGCATTTT
many	TRBV7-9	NA	TRBJ2-7	CASSLEQGEQYF	TGTGCCAGCAGCTTAGAACAGGGCGAGCAGTACTTC
NA	TRBV7-2	NA	TRBJ2-7	CASSLGQPNEQYF	TGTGCCAGCAGCTTAGGGCAGCCCAATGAGCAGTACTTC
many	TRBV7-2	NA	TRBJ2-5	CASSLSRDLQETQYF	TGTGCCAGCAGCTTATCACGGGACCTCCAAGAGACCCAGTACTTC
few	TRBV19	NA	TRBJ1-2	CASSIAGGTYGYTF	TGTGCCAGTAGTATAGCTGGAGGGACCTATGGCTACACCTTC
few	TRBV5-6	NA	TRBJ2-7	CASSLFGPVYEQYF	TGTGCCAGCAGCCTTTTCGGGCCCGTCTACGAGCAGTACTTC
NA	TRBV24-1	TRBD1	TRBJ1-1	CATRFTGEAEAFF	TGTGCCACCCGATTTACAGGGGAAGCTGAAGCTTTCTTT
few	TRBV14	TRBD1	TRBJ1-2	CASSQLGTGSYGYTF	TGTGCCAGCAGCCAATTGGGGACAGGGTCGTATGGCTACACCTTC
NA	TRBV4-1	NA	TRBJ2-7	CASSQERTWEQYF	TGCGCCAGCAGCCAAGAGAGGACGTGGGAGCAGTACTTC
many	TRBV19	NA	TRBJ1-1	CASFRGDTEAFF	TGTGCCTCCTTCCGAGGGGACACTGAAGCTTTCTTT
few	TRBV5-4	NA	TRBJ2-2	CASVVPNTGELFF	TGTGCCAGCGTGGTTCCGAACACCGGGGAGCTGTTTTTT
once	TRBV7-3	NA	TRBJ2-3	CASSSGLSDTQYF	TGTGCCAGCAGCTCAGGGCTGTCAGATACGCAGTATTTT
many	TRBV20-1	TRBD2	TRBJ2-5	CSAPGRTGGGKTQYF	TGCAGTGCCCCGGGACGGACGGGAGGTGGGAAGACCCAGTACTTC
NA	TRBV15	NA	TRBJ1-4	CATSRGGHQLFF	TGTGCCACCAGCCGGGGTGGACACCAGCTGTTTTTT
NA	TRBV12-3/TRBV12-4	NA	TRBJ1-2	CASSSQGMGYTF	TGTGCCAGCAGTTCGCAGGGCATGGGCTACACCTTC
many	TRBV7-2	NA	TRBJ1-5	CASSLAGAGYNQPQHF	TGTGCCAGCAGCTTAGCTGGAGCGGGGTACAATCAGCCCCAGCATTTT
NA	TRBV10-3	NA	TRBJ1-1	CAISRSNTEAFF	TGTGCCATCAGTCGGAGCAACACTGAAGCTTTCTTT
many	TRBV12-3/TRBV12-4	TRBD2	TRBJ2-5	CASSPGTSGGAETQYF	TGTGCCAGCAGTCCTGGGACTAGCGGGGGCGCGGAGACCCAGTACTTC
many	TRBV19	NA	TRBJ1-5	CASSQGGQPQHF	TGTGCCAGTAGCCAGGGTGGTCAGCCCCAGCATTTT
NA	TRBV3-1	NA	TRBJ2-5	CASSQELLQETQYF	TGTGCCAGCAGCCAAGAGTTACTTCAAGAGACCCAGTACTTC
NA	TRBV24-1	TRBD1	TRBJ1-3	CATSETGRGNTIYF	TGTGCCACCAGTGAGACAGGGCGAGGAAACACCATATATTTT
many	TRBV19	TRBD2	TRBJ2-7	CASSILAGEYEQYF	TGTGCCAGTAGTATTCTAGCGGGAGAGTACGAGCAGTACTTC